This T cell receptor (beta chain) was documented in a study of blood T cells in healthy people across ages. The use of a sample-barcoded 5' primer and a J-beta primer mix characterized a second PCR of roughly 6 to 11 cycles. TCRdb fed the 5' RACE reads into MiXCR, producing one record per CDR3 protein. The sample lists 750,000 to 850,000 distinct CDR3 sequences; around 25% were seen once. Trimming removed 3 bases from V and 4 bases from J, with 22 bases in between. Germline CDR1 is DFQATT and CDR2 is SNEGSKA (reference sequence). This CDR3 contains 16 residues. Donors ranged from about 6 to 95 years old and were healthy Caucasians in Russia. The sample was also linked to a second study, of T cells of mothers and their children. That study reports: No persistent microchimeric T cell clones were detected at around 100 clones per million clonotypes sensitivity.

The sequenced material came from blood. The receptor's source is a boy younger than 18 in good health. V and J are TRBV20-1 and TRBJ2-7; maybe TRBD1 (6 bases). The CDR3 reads CSASPASTGPGYEQYF. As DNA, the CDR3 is TGCAGTGCTAGCCCCGCTTCAACAGGGCCGGGATACGAGCAGTACTTC.